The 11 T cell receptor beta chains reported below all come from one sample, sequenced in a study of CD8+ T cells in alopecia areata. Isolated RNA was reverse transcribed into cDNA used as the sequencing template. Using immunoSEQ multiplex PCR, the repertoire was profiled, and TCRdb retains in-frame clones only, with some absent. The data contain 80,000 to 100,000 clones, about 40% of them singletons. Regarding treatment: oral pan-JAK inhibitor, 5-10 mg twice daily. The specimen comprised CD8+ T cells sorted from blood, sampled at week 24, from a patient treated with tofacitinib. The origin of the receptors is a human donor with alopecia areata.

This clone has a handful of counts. The CDR3 region is CASSSSPSGATDTQYF. CDR3 coding DNA: TGTGCCAGCAGTTCGTCGCCAAGCGGAGCCACAGATACGCAGTATTTT. The J gene is TRBJ2-3, the V gene TRBV27; tentative D call: TRBD2 (5 bases). CDR1 and CDR2 (germline): MNHEY, SMNVEV (reference sequence). CDR3 length equals 16 residues. V dropped 4 bases and J dropped 2 bases, with 16 bases sitting between them.

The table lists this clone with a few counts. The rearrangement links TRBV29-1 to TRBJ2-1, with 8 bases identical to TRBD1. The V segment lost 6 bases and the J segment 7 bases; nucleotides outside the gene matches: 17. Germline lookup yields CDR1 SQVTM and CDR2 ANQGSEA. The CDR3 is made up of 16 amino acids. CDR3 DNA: TGCAGCGTCGTTAAGGTTACGGACAGGGCGTTGAATGAGCAGTTCTTC. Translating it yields CSVVKVTDRALNEQFF.

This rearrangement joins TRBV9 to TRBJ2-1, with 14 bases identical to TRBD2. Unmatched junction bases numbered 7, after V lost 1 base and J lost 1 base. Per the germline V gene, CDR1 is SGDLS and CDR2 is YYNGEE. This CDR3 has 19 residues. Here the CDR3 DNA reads TGTGCCAGCAGCGTAACGGGACTAGCGGGAGTGGGTTCCTACAATGAGCAGTTCTTC. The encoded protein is CASSVTGLAGVGSYNEQFF.

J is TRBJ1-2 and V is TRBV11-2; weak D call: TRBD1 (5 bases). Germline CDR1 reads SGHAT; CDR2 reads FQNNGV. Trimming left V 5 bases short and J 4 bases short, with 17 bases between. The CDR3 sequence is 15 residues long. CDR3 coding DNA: TGTGCCAGCAGCCCCGGGACCGCGGCCGGCTATGGCTACACCTTC. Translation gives CASSPGTAAGYGYTF.

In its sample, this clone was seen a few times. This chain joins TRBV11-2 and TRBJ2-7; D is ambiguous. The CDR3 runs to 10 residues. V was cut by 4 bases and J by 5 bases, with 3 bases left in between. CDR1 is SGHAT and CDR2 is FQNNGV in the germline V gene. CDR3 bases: TGTGCCAGCAGCTATGACGAGCAGTACTTC. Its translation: CASSYDEQYF.

CDR3 sequence (DNA): TGTGCCAGCAGCGCTCAGGACACACCTTACAATGAGCAGTTCTTC. Protein: CASSAQDTPYNEQFF. This chain connects TRBV6-5 to TRBJ2-1, with a weak D call TRBD1 (5 bases). CDR1 is MNHEY, CDR2 SVGAGI, per germline. The CDR3 covers 15 residues. V lost 6 bases, J lost 4 bases, and 16 bases lay in between.

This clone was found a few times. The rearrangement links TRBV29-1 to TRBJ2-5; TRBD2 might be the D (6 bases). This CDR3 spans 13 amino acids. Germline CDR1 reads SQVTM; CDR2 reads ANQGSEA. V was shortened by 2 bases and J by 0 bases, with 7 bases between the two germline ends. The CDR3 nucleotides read TGCAGCGTTGAATCGGGGGACCAAGAGACCCAGTACTTC. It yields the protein CSVESGDQETQYF.

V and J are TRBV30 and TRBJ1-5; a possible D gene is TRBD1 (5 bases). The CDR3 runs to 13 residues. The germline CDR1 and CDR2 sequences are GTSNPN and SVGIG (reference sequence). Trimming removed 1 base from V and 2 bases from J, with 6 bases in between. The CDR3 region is CAWSEQGNQPQHF. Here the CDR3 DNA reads TGTGCCTGGAGTGAACAGGGCAATCAGCCCCAGCATTTT.

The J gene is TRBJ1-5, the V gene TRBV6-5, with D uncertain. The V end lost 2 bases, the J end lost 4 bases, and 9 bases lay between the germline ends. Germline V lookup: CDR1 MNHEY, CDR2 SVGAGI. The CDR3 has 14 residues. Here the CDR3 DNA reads TGTGCCAGCAGTTACCGTGGGCAGAATCAGCCCCAGCATTTT. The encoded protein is CASSYRGQNQPQHF.

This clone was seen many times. CDR3 bases: TGTGCCAGCAGCTCCTCTACCAGCAGGGACCCTAACTATGGCTACACCTTC. Residues: CASSSSTSRDPNYGYTF. The chain couples TRBV9 to TRBJ1-2; TRBD1 might be the D (5 bases). In germline, CDR1 is SGDLS, CDR2 YYNGEE. The CDR3 spans 17 residues. Trimming removed 4 bases from V and 0 bases from J, with 19 bases in between.

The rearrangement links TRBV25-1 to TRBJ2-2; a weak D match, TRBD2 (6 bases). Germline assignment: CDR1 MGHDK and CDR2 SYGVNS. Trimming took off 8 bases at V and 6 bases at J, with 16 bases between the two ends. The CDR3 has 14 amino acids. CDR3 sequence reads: CASSRPLAAGELFF. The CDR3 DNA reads TGTGCCAGCTCTAGGCCACTAGCTGCCGGGGAGCTGTTTTTT. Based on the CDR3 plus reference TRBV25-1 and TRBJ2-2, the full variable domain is EADIYQTPRYLVIGTGKKITLECSQTMGHDKMYWYQQDPGMELHLIHYSYGVNSTEKGDLSSESTVSRIRTEHFPLTLESARPSHTSQYLCASSRPLAAGELFFGEGSRLTVL.